The clone carrying this T cell receptor beta chain has just one count. Its antigen is unidentified. Different DNA sequences within this sample yield the same CDR3. The data originate from a study of T cell responses to AZD1222 COVID-19 vaccine. Study-wide results and limits: In a largely white British group with more females than males, clonal diversity was possibly underestimated. Spike regions recognized by vaccine-associated CD4 TCRs spanned the protein, led by 160-218 and 743-854.

The assay was immunoSEQ multiplex PCR, and TCRdb's table has in-frame clones only and misses some. Of 90,000 to 120,000 clones listed, 90% to 95% are singletons. The source is an adult who received the AZD1222 COVID-19 vaccine. Here the sequenced sample was peripheral blood, taken 28 days after the second AZD1222 dose.

In DNA, the CDR3 is TGCGCCAGCAGCTTGGGGTCAAACACTGAAGCTTTCTTT. This codes for CASSLGSNTEAFF. V usage is TRBV5-1 and J usage is TRBJ1-1; D remains unclear. V dropped 0 bases and J dropped 2 bases, with 5 bases sitting between them. The CDR3 consists of 13 residues. Germline V gene data show CDR1 as SGHRS and CDR2 as YFSETQ.